This entry concerns a single T cell receptor beta chain. The antigen is unknown. This sample is part of a study of vaccination and CD4 T cells after COVID-19. Study-wide background: For control cultures, the treatment was a CEFX pool, an HIV-1 Nef pool, or no peptide. Findings of the study overall: Looking at convalescent patients, a median roughly 90% of reactive clones were present only post-vaccination. Reactive clonotype counts went from median about 20 after infection to 35 to 40 after vaccination, nonsignificantly.

The Oncomine TCR Beta short-read assay was applied to DNA of cultured CD4+ T cells. TCRdb used MiXCR to reprocess the PCR reads, holding one entry per CDR3 protein. The sample shows 20,000 to 25,000 distinct CDR3 sequences, around 68% of them seen only once. Treatment in this sample: roughly 10-day PBMC culture with coronavirus spike peptide pools or control peptides (ViraFEST assay). Germline assignment: CDR1 LNHDA and CDR2 SQIVND (reference sequence). V was trimmed by 7 bases and J by 3 bases, leaving 12 bases between them. The CDR3 is 13 amino acids. This specimen consisted of CD4+ T cells from blood, cultured in vitro, obtained before SARS-CoV-2 vaccination. The chain couples TRBV19 to TRBJ1-2; no clear D gene. The sequence was obtained from a human donor who received a COVID-19 vaccine. CDR3 sequence reads: CASTNAPYYGYTF. The CDR3, as DNA: TGTGCCAGTACGAACGCCCCTTACTATGGCTACACCTTC. The entire variable domain, with the rest obtained from reference TRBV19 and TRBJ1-2, is as follows: DGGITQSPKYLFRKEGQNVTLSCEQNLNHDAMYWYRQDPGQGLRLIYYSQIVNDFQKGDIAEGYSVSREKKESFPLTVTSAQKNPTAFYLCASTNAPYYGYTFGSGTRLTVV.